These 4 T cell receptor beta chains were all obtained from the same sample, sequenced in a study of T cell responses to AZD1222 COVID-19 vaccine. Profiled with immunoSEQ multiplex PCR; TCRdb holds only in-frame clones, not every one. Here the sample spans around 90,000 clones, about 88% being singletons. Here the sequenced sample was peripheral blood, taken on day 0 of AZD1222 vaccination. These receptors came from an adult in good health.

V gene TRBV30 combines with J gene TRBJ1-1; D is possibly TRBD1 (5 bases). Germline values: CDR1 GTSNPN, CDR2 SVGIG (reference sequence). V lost 2 bases and J 11 bases, leaving 15 bases between the germline ends. The CDR3 covers 12 residues. The CDR3 spells CAWSLTGSGAFF. CDR3 sequence (DNA): TGTGCCTGGAGTCTAACGGGCTCAGGGGCTTTCTTT.

V and J are TRBV7-8 and TRBJ2-3; the D gene is possibly TRBD1 (5 bases). Germline loops: CDR1 SGHVS, CDR2 FQNEAQ. V shed 3 bases and J shed 13 bases, with 11 bases lying between them. The CDR3 covers 11 residues. The CDR3 protein is CASSLGPGKYF. The CDR3 nucleotides read TGTGCCAGCAGCTTGGGTCCAGGGAAGTATTTT.

The chain has TRBV7-9 and TRBJ2-3; 7 bases align to TRBD2. Germline V CDR1 and CDR2: SEHNR, FQNEAQ (reference sequence). The CDR3 sequence is 16 residues long. Losses at the gene ends were 3 bases for V and 1 base for J; bases not matched to a gene: 7. The CDR3: CASSFGGGGRTDTQYF. CDR3 nucleotides: TGTGCCAGCAGCTTTGGAGGCGGGGGACGCACAGATACGCAGTATTTT. The complete variable domain, with remaining parts taken from reference TRBV7-9 and TRBJ2-3, reads DTGVSQNPRHKITKRGQNVTFRCDPISEHNRLYWYRQTLGQGPEFLTYFQNEAQLEKSRLLSDRFSAERPKGSFSTLEIQRTEQGDSAMYLCASSFGGGGRTDTQYFGPGTRLTVL.

The CDR3 reads CASTPSQPYEQYF. CDR3 sequence (DNA): TGTGCCAGCACTCCTTCACAGCCCTACGAGCAGTACTTC. V is TRBV6-5 and J is TRBJ2-7; D gene uncertain. The V gene lost 7 bases and the J gene lost 2 bases, with 12 bases spanning the gap. Germline V gene lookup returns CDR1 MNHEY and CDR2 SVGAGI. This CDR3 contains 13 residues.